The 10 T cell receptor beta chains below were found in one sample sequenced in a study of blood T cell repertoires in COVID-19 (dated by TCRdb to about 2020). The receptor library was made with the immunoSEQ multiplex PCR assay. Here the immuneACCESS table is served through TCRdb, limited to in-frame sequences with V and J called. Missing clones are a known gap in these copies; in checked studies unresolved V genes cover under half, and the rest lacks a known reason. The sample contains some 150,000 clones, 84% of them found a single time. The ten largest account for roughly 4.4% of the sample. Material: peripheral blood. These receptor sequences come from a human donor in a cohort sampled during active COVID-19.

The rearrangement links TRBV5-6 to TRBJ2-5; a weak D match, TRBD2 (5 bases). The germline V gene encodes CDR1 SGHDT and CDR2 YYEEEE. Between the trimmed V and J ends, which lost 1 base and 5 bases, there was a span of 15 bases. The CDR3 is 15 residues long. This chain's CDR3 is CASSLRSVGAETQYF. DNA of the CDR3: TGTGCCAGCAGCTTGCGTTCGGTGGGAGCGGAGACCCAGTACTTC.

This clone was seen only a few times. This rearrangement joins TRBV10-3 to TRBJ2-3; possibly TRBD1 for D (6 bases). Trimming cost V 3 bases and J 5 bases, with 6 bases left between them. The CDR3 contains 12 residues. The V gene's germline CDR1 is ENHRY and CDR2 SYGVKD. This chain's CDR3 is CAISDRGDTQYF. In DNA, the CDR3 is TGTGCCATCAGTGACAGGGGAGATACGCAGTATTTT.

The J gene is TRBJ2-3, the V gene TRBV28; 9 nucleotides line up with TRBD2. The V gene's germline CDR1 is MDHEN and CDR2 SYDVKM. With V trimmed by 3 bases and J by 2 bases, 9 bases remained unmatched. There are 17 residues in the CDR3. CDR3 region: CASSFPLASGNTDTQYF. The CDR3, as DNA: TGTGCCAGCAGTTTTCCTTTAGCTAGCGGGAACACAGATACGCAGTATTTT.

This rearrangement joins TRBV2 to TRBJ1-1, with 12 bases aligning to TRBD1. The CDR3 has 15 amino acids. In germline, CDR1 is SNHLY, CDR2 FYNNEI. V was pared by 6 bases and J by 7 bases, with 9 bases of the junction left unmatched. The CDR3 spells CASSNRDRGLVEAFF. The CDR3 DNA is TGTGCCAGCAGCAACCGGGACAGGGGGCTTGTTGAAGCTTTCTTT.

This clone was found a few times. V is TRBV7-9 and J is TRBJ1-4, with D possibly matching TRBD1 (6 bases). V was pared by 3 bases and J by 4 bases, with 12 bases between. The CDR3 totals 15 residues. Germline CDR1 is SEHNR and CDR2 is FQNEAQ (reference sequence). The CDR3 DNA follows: TGTGCCAGCAGCTTTGGGACACTCCATAATGAAAAACTGTTTTTT. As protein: CASSFGTLHNEKLFF.

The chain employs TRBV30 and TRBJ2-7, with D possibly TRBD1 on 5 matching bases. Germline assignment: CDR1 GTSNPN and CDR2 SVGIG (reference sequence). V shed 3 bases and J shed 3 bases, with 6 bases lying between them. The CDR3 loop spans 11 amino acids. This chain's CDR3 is CAWSQGYEQYF. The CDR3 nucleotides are TGTGCCTGGAGCCAGGGCTACGAGCAGTACTTC.

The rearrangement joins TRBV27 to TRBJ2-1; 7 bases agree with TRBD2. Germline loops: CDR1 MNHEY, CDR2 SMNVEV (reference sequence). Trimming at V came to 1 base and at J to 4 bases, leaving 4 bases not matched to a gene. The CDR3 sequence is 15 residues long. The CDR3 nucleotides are TGTGCCAGCAGTTTATTTGGGGGAGGGTACAATGAGCAGTTCTTC. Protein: CASSLFGGGYNEQFF.

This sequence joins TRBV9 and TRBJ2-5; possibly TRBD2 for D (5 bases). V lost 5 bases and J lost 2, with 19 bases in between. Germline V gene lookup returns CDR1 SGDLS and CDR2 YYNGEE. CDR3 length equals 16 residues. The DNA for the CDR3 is TGTGCCAGCAGTGAAGCGGTGCGGGCCTCTCAAGAGACCCAGTACTTC. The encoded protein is CASSEAVRASQETQYF.

The CDR3 region is CASSSGLAGGDTQYF. The DNA for the CDR3 is TGTGCCAGCAGCTCCGGACTAGCGGGAGGAGATACGCAGTATTTT. The gene calls are TRBV4-2 and TRBJ2-3; 14 positions agree with TRBD2. The germline CDR1 and CDR2 sequences are LGHNA and YNFKEQ. V trimming: 5 bases; J trimming: 5 bases; junction bases outside the gene matches: 3. The CDR3 is 15 amino acids.

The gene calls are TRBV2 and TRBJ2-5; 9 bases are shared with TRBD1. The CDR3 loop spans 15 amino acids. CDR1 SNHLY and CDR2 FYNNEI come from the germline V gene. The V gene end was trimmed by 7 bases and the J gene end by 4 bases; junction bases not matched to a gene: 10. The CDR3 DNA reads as TGTGCCAGCACTCCGGGACAGGGTAGGGGAGAGACCCAGTACTTC. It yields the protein CASTPGQGRGETQYF. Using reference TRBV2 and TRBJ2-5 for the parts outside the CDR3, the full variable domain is EPEVTQTPSHQVTQMGQEVILRCVPISNHLYFYWYRQILGQKVEFLVSFYNNEISEKSEIFDDQFSVERPDGSNFTLKIRSTKLEDSAMYFCASTPGQGRGETQYFGPGTRLLVL.